The clone carrying this T cell receptor (beta chain) has a count of ten or more. Its antigen is unidentified. The germline V gene encodes CDR1 SGHNT and CDR2 YYREEE (reference sequence). The V gene lost 1 base and the J gene lost 6 bases, with 11 bases spanning the gap. There are 14 residues in the CDR3. These data belong to a study of T cells after yellow fever vaccination. Study findings and constraints: Abundant clonotypes (contaminants from the bulk population) could be present in FACS-sorted repertoires. The CD4 compartment and the CD8 compartment contained a small share of clonotypes in common.

Making TCR cDNA involved 5'RACE template switching, which added UMIs and a universal primer site. MiXCR, applied by TCRdb to the 5' RACE reads, yields one record per CDR3 protein. The sample has fewer than 450,000 distinct CDR3 sequences; about 4% are singletons. This chain connects TRBV5-4 to TRBJ2-4, with D possibly matching TRBD1 (5 bases). The clonotype originates from a man in his late teens or twenties who received the YFV17D yellow fever vaccine. The sample consisted of PBMCs, taken 5 days after the yellow fever booster vaccination. The chain's CDR3 is CASSLSGLGNIQYF. Here the CDR3 DNA reads TGTGCCAGCAGCTTGTCAGGGTTGGGAAACATTCAGTACTTC.